This entry lists 12 T cell receptor beta chains sequenced from one sample in a study of spatial heterogeneity in lung cancer. Time point described: sample taken at primary tumor resection. Sequencing was performed on whole RNA extracted from tumor and nontumor lung tissue, or from frozen PBMC, and the material was left unsorted. One entry per CDR3 protein, called by TCRdb with MiXCR from the 5' RACE reads. The top ten clones hold 20% to 25% of a sample with 7,200 or so distinct CDR3 sequences, less than 5% of them seen once. Sequences were derived from normal lung tissue next to the tumor, sampled at surgery. The source is a female donor with early-stage non-small cell lung cancer.

This clonotype was observed many times. The library was built for alpha chains, so this beta chain is an off-target read and its size means little. The rearrangement joins TRBV11-2 to TRBJ2-7; 7 bases align to TRBD1. J was trimmed by 3 bases and V by 3 bases; bases with no gene match: 5. The CDR3 spans 14 residues. CDR1 SGHAT and CDR2 FQNNGV come from the germline V gene. In DNA form, the CDR3 reads TGTGCCAGCAGCTTTGAGGCAGGGGGCTACGAGCAGTACTTC. It specifies CASSFEAGGYEQYF.

This clonotype has a handful of counts. The size of this beta chain means little, since it is a stray read in a library made for alpha chains. The J gene is TRBJ2-7, the V gene TRBV12-3 or TRBV12-4; TRBD2 matches 10 bases. The junction had 6 bases not matched to a gene; V was cut back by 6 bases and J by 1 base. This CDR3 spans 15 amino acids. CDR3 sequence (DNA): TGTGCCAGCAGGCCTATAGCGGGGGGTTCCTACGAGCAGTACTTC. Residues: CASRPIAGGSYEQYF.

By share, this clonotype ranks as medium-sized. This beta chain is a stray read from a library made for alpha chains; its abundance is not meaningful. The gene calls are TRBV29-1 and TRBJ2-3; D is undetermined. V lost 2 bases to trimming and J lost 0 bases, with 6 bases between them. The CDR3 length is 13 residues. Per germline, CDR1 SQVTM and CDR2 ANQGSEA. The DNA of the CDR3 is TGCAGCGTTGAAATACCTAGCACAGATACGCAGTATTTT. This codes for CSVEIPSTDTQYF.

This clonotype was observed many times. This beta chain is a stray sequence in a library constructed for alpha chains; its clone size is not meaningful. This chain links TRBV5-4 with TRBJ2-2; 9 nucleotides agree with TRBD2. The CDR3 consists of 15 residues. Losses at the gene ends were 4 bases for V and 6 bases for J; bases not matched to a gene: 7. The germline gives CDR1 SGHNT, CDR2 YYREEE (reference sequence). The CDR3 is CASSQGTSFSGELFF. The CDR3 coding sequence is TGTGCCAGCAGCCAAGGGACTAGCTTTTCCGGGGAGCTGTTTTTT.

This clonotype was picked up many times. Within a library made for alpha chains, this beta chain is off target, and its count is uninformative. J is TRBJ1-1 and V is TRBV5-5, with no clear D. The germline gives CDR1 SGHKS, CDR2 YYEKEE (reference sequence). The CDR3 extends over 11 amino acids. The ends were cut back, 3 bases at V and 9 bases at J, with 9 bases in the middle. The CDR3 region is CASSSSGQAFF. CDR3 DNA sequence: TGTGCCAGCAGCTCCTCCGGACAAGCTTTCTTT.

The sample holds many counts of this clonotype. A library made for alpha chains picked up this beta chain off target, so its size means little. The chain is built from TRBV7-9 and TRBJ1-6; D is uncertain. This CDR3 comprises 15 residues. CDR1 SEHNR and CDR2 FQNEAQ come from the germline V gene (reference sequence). V was pared by 5 bases and J by 5 bases, with 13 bases between. CDR3 loop: CASSEDGINNSPLHF. The CDR3 DNA is TGTGCCAGCAGCGAGGACGGGATTAATAATTCACCCCTCCACTTT.

This clonotype was seen at least ten times. This beta chain came through as a stray read in a library set up for alpha chains, and its size says little. The J gene is TRBJ2-3, the V gene TRBV6-5; perhaps TRBD2 as D (5 bases). Trimming left V 2 bases short and J 6 bases short, with 12 bases between. CDR1 is MNHEY and CDR2 is SVGAGI in the germline V gene. This CDR3 has 14 amino acids. CDR3 loop: CASSYASGEDTQYF. For the CDR3, the DNA is TGTGCCAGCAGTTACGCGTCCGGGGAGGATACGCAGTATTTT.

Ten or more counts support this clonotype. Because the library targeted alpha chains, this beta chain is an off-target read whose size means little. The chain joins TRBV12-3 or TRBV12-4 to TRBJ2-1, with TRBD2 matching over 12 bases. V trimming: 1 base; J trimming: 10 bases; junction bases outside the gene matches: 17. The CDR3 totals 19 residues. The CDR3 DNA sequence: TGTGCCAGCAGTTTAGAAAAGGCTGGATCACTAGCGGGGGGACGGGAGCAGTTCTTC. Protein product: CASSLEKAGSLAGGREQFF.

To note about this clonotype: In a library made to pick up alpha chains, this beta chain is a stray read with a size that means little. The gene calls are TRBV5-1 and TRBJ2-6; either TRBD1 or TRBD2 may fit D (6 bases each). Germline-derived CDR1 and CDR2 are SGHRS and YFSETQ. V lost 5 bases, J lost 2 bases, and 17 bases lay in between. The CDR3 totals 17 residues. The CDR3 loop reads CASSFGTGATGANVLTF. CDR3 in DNA: TGCGCCAGCAGTTTTGGGACGGGGGCAACTGGGGCCAACGTCCTGACTTTC.

By share, this clonotype counts as medium-sized. This beta chain appears as a stray read in a library generated for alpha chains; its size is not informative. The chain carries TRBV13 and TRBJ1-1; TRBD1 might be the D (5 bases). The CDR3 has 15 amino acids. From germline, CDR1 is PRHDT and CDR2 FYEKMQ (reference sequence). With 3 bases removed from V and 0 bases from J, the gap between germline ends came to 11 bases. The CDR3 DNA reads TGTGCCAGCAGCTTGGCAGGGAACATGAACACTGAAGCTTTCTTT. This codes for CASSLAGNMNTEAFF.

This clonotype showed up many times. This beta chain lies outside the target of a library built for alpha chains; its clone size means little. The chain recombines TRBV2 with TRBJ1-5; D unclear. CDR1 and CDR2 (germline): SNHLY, FYNNEI. The V gene lost 5 bases and the J gene lost 4 bases, with 9 bases spanning the gap. This CDR3 comprises 13 residues. The CDR3 region is CASSNWANQPQHF. The CDR3 region has the DNA TGTGCCAGCAGTAACTGGGCAAATCAGCCCCAGCATTTT. Full variable domain (rest looked up from reference TRBV2 and TRBJ1-5): EPEVTQTPSHQVTQMGQEVILRCVPISNHLYFYWYRQILGQKVEFLVSFYNNEISEKSEIFDDQFSVERPDGSNFTLKIRSTKLEDSAMYFCASSNWANQPQHFGDGTRLSIL.

About this clonotype: Because the library targeted alpha chains, this beta chain is an off-target read whose size means little. This chain connects TRBV2 to TRBJ2-7; D unclear. The CDR3 covers 12 residues. V shed 2 bases and J shed 5 bases, with 7 bases lying between them. CDR1 SNHLY and CDR2 FYNNEI come from the germline V gene. The CDR3 loop is CASSENYDEQYF. CDR3 nucleotide sequence: TGTGCCAGCAGTGAAAACTACGACGAGCAGTACTTC.